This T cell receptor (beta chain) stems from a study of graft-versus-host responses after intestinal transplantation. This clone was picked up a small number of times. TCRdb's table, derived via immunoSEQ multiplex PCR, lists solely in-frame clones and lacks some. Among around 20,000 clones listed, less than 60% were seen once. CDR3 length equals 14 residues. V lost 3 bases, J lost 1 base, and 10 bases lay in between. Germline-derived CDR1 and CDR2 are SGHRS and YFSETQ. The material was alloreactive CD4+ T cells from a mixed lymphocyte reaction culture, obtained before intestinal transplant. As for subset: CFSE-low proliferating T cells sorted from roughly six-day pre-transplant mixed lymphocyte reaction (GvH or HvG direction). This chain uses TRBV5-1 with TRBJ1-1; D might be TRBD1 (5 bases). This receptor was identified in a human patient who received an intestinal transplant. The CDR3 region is CASSSGGGNTEAFF. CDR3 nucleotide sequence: TGCGCCAGCAGCTCGGGGGGAGGGAACACTGAAGCTTTCTTT. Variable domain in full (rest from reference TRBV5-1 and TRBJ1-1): KAGVTQTPRYLIKTRGQQVTLSCSPISGHRSVSWYQQTPGQGLQFLFEYFSETQRNKGNFPGRFSGRQFSNSRSEMNVSTLELGDSALYLCASSSGGGNTEAFFGQGTRLTVV.